Sequencing of this T cell receptor beta chain was carried out in a study of identical twins. This CDR3 is 14 amino acids long. Germline loops: CDR1 LGHDT, CDR2 YNNKEL (reference sequence). The germline V and J ends were trimmed by 7 bases and 0 bases, with 11 bases remaining between them. Findings of the study overall: Alpha sequences out of frame and shared by twins had excess low generation probability. Fewer insertions were carried by abundant cord blood beta clonotypes, but none was seen in memory repertoires. In beta out-of-frame sequences, the excess sharing between twins was weaker.

Template switching introduced a universal primer site, and the cDNA bore unique molecular identifiers. MiXCR was run by TCRdb on the 5' RACE reads, yielding one entry per CDR3 protein. There are hundreds of thousands of distinct CDR3 sequences in the sample; more than 9% occur only once, and about 1.5% lies in the top ten. Of note for this clonotype: What it binds is not known.

The same data also went into a second study, on yellow fever vaccine responses in identical twins.

The rearrangement joins TRBV3-1 to TRBJ2-3; weak D call: TRBD2 (6 bases). The sample taken for sequencing was PBMCs. The TCR sequence derives from a woman between 18 and 30 years old in good health. The CDR3 loop is CASTLSGSTDTQYF. The CDR3 coding sequence is TGTGCCAGCACCCTGAGCGGGAGCACAGATACGCAGTATTTT.